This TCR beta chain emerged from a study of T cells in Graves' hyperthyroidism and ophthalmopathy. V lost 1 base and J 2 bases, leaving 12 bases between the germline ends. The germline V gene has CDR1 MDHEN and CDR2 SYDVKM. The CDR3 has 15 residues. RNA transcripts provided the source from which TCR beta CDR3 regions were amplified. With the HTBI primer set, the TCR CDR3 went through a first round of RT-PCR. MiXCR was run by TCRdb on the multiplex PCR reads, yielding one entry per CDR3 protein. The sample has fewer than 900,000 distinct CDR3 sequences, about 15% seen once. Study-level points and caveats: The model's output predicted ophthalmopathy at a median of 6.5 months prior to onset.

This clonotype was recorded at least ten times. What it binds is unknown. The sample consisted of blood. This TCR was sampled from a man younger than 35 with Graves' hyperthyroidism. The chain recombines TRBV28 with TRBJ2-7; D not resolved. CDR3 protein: CASSLSPGQAYEQYF. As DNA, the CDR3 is TGTGCCAGCAGTTTATCCCCGGGTCAGGCCTACGAGCAGTACTTC.